This entry lists 25 T cell receptor beta chains sequenced from one sample in a study of control samples from healthy donors and cancer patients. TCRdb's copy holds only in-frame clones and misses some; the assay was immunoSEQ multiplex PCR. The data show tens of thousands of clones, 75% to 90% seen once. Material for sequencing was PBMCs. The receptors here all came from a man between 60 and 70 years old with head and neck cancer.

A remark on this clone: Other DNA sequences of this sample code for an identical CDR3. The chain combines TRBV12-3 or TRBV12-4 with TRBJ1-1; D unresolved. V lost 3 bases, J lost 5 bases, and 10 bases lay in between. The CDR3 has 13 residues. Here the CDR3 reads CASSFGVGTEAFF. The CDR3 coding sequence is TGTGCCAGCAGTTTTGGTGTAGGGACTGAAGCTTTCTTT.

Remarks on this clone: One end of the junction fails to match germline, which may point to a read error. The chain combines TRBV7-7 with TRBJ2-5, with D perhaps TRBD1 or TRBD2 (5 bases each). Germline CDR1 reads SSHAT; CDR2 reads FNYEAQ (reference sequence). CDR3 length equals 14 residues. CDR3 loop: CASSLGELRETQYF. The CDR3 DNA follows: TGTGCTAGCAGCTTAGGGGAGCTTCGGGAGACCCAGTACTTC.

The chain joins TRBV5-1 to TRBJ2-3; 15 nucleotides align to TRBD2. CDR3 size: 17 residues. After removal of 4 bases from V and 1 base from J, the junction contained 4 bases not matched to a gene. Germline CDR1 reads SGHRS; CDR2 reads YFSETQ. The CDR3, as DNA: TGCGCCAGCAGCCCACGGACTAGCGGGGGGGGCACAGATACGCAGTATTTT. Its translation is CASSPRTSGGGTDTQYF.

The V and J genes are TRBV5-6 and TRBJ1-1, with no clear D. This CDR3 is built from 14 residues. Germline V gene lookup returns CDR1 SGHDT and CDR2 YYEEEE. Trimming took off 0 bases at V and 1 base at J, with 7 bases between the two ends. The CDR3 DNA reads as TGTGCCAGCAGCTTGGGTCTGAAGAACACTGAAGCTTTCTTT. It is translated as CASSLGLKNTEAFF.

The chain combines TRBV19 with TRBJ1-2; 8 bases are shared with TRBD1. With V trimmed by 5 bases and J by 0 bases, 5 bases remained unmatched. Germline assignment: CDR1 LNHDA and CDR2 SQIVND (reference sequence). The CDR3 has 15 residues. The CDR3 sequence is CASSSQGAANYGYTF. CDR3 in DNA: TGTGCCAGTAGTTCCCAGGGGGCCGCTAACTATGGCTACACCTTC. The full variable domain, in which reference TRBV19 and TRBJ1-2 provide the parts outside the CDR3, is DGGITQSPKYLFRKEGQNVTLSCEQNLNHDAMYWYRQDPGQGLRLIYYSQIVNDFQKGDIAEGYSVSREKKESFPLTVTSAQKNPTAFYLCASSSQGAANYGYTFGSGTRLTVV.

Note on this clone: A read error may produce the germline difference seen at one junction end. The same CDR3 arises from other DNA sequences in this sample as well. The chain employs TRBV19 and TRBJ1-1; D might be TRBD1 (5 bases). The CDR3 sequence is 16 residues long. CDR1 and CDR2 from the germline V gene are LNHDA and SQIVND (reference sequence). The CDR3, as DNA: TGTGCCAGTAGTATAGATGTAGGGGCAGCGAACACTGAAGCCTTCTTT. Translating gives CASSIDVGAANTEAFF.

There are a few counts of this clone. This chain joins TRBV27 and TRBJ2-1; D remains unclear. The CDR3 sequence is 15 residues long. Trimming shortened V by 1 base and J by 4 bases, and 11 bases separated the two germline ends. CDR1 is MNHEY and CDR2 is SMNVEV in the germline V gene (reference sequence). The CDR3 sequence is CASSLWASSYNEQFF. The CDR3 DNA reads TGTGCCAGCAGTTTATGGGCCAGTTCTTACAATGAGCAGTTCTTC.

The rearrangement joins TRBV7-2 to TRBJ1-1, with TRBD1 identical over 7 bases. From germline, CDR1 is SGHTA and CDR2 FQGNSA. V shed 1 base, J shed 3 bases, and the junction held 11 bases outside the gene matches. The CDR3 spans 17 residues. The CDR3: CASSLVFTGVGDTEAFF. Here the CDR3 DNA reads TGTGCCAGCAGCTTAGTTTTTACAGGGGTTGGGGACACTGAAGCTTTCTTT. Filled out from reference TRBV7-2 and TRBJ1-1, the complete variable domain reads GAGVSQSPSNKVTEKGKDVELRCDPISGHTALYWYRQSLGQGLEFLIYFQGNSAPDKSGLPSDRFSAERTGGSVSTLTIQRTQQEDSAVYLCASSLVFTGVGDTEAFFGQGTRLTVV.

This CDR3 is CASSLSGITTGNTIYF. Here the CDR3 DNA reads TGTGCCAGCAGTTTATCGGGCATTACTACTGGAAACACCATATATTTT. The rearrangement links TRBV27 to TRBJ1-3; D is ambiguous. The germline CDR1 and CDR2 sequences are MNHEY and SMNVEV (reference sequence). The V end lost 0 bases, the J end lost 2 bases, and 11 bases lay between the germline ends. CDR3 length: 16 amino acids.

J is TRBJ2-1 and V is TRBV11-2; no clear D gene. V lost 2 bases and J lost 7, with 3 bases in between. CDR1 and CDR2 (germline): SGHAT, FQNNGV. The CDR3 length is 11 residues. CDR3 loop: CASSLINEQFF. CDR3 coding DNA: TGTGCCAGCAGCTTAATAAATGAGCAGTTCTTC. Together with reference TRBV11-2 and TRBJ2-1, the CDR3 gives the full variable domain: EAGVAQSPRYKIIEKRQSVAFWCNPISGHATLYWYQQILGQGPKLLIQFQNNGVVDDSQLPKDRFSAERLKGVDSTLKIQPAKLEDSAVYLCASSLINEQFFGPGTRLTVL.

The chain has TRBV4-1 and TRBJ2-7; perhaps TRBD2 as D (5 bases). V was trimmed by 4 bases and J by 1 base, leaving 11 bases between them. The CDR3 has 14 residues. Germline V gives CDR1 MGHRA, CDR2 YSYEKL. CDR3 sequence reads: CASSRQWESYEQYF. CDR3 sequence (DNA): TGCGCCAGCAGCCGGCAGTGGGAGTCCTACGAGCAGTACTTC.

This clone was observed a handful of times. The chain has TRBV5-1 and TRBJ1-1, with D possibly matching TRBD1 (5 bases). V was cut by 4 bases and J by 1 base, with 11 bases left in between. This CDR3 contains 14 residues. Germline loops: CDR1 SGHRS, CDR2 YFSETQ. The CDR3 loop is CASSPQGWNTEAFF. The DNA of the CDR3 is TGCGCCAGCAGCCCCCAGGGATGGAACACTGAAGCTTTCTTT. The full variable domain, completed using reference TRBV5-1 and TRBJ1-1, is KAGVTQTPRYLIKTRGQQVTLSCSPISGHRSVSWYQQTPGQGLQFLFEYFSETQRNKGNFPGRFSGRQFSNSRSEMNVSTLELGDSALYLCASSPQGWNTEAFFGQGTRLTVV.

V usage is TRBV2 and J usage is TRBJ1-5; D is unresolved. The ends were cut back, 5 bases at V and 2 bases at J, with 13 bases in the middle. The length of the CDR3 is 15 residues. Looked up from germline, CDR1 is SNHLY and CDR2 is FYNNEI. The CDR3 reads CASSSQDGGNQPQHF. CDR3 coding DNA: TGTGCCAGCAGTTCCCAAGACGGTGGCAATCAGCCCCAGCATTTT.

In this sample, this clone turned up a few times. This chain uses TRBV6-5 with TRBJ2-1; TRBD1 agrees at 10 bases. Germline-derived CDR1 and CDR2 are MNHEY and SVGAGI. V was pared by 0 bases and J by 9 bases, with 5 bases of the junction left unmatched. CDR3 size: 15 residues. The CDR3 nucleotides are TGTGCCAGCAGTTACTCGGGGACAGGGGTAGGTGAGCAGTTCTTC. Translating gives CASSYSGTGVGEQFF.

CDR3 bases: TGTGCCAGCAGCTTTCTAGAACCCCTCGACAATGAGCAGTTCTTC. It codes for CASSFLEPLDNEQFF. The chain joins TRBV5-5 to TRBJ2-1; no clear D gene. The germline V gene has CDR1 SGHKS and CDR2 YYEKEE (reference sequence). The V and J ends lost 2 bases and 5 bases respectively, with 14 bases between them. There are 15 residues in the CDR3.

The CDR3 region is CASSKGSRVDYGYTF. The CDR3, as DNA: TGTGCCAGCAGCAAAGGGAGCAGGGTTGACTATGGCTACACCTTC. The V and J genes are TRBV21-1 and TRBJ1-2; the D call of TRBD1 is as the table states it, not checked on the DNA. TRBV21-1 corresponds to a pseudogene. The CDR3 has 15 amino acids.

V and J are TRBV14 and TRBJ2-5; 7 bases are a match to TRBD1. J was trimmed by 5 bases and V by 4 bases; bases with no gene match: 4. CDR3 length: 13 amino acids. In germline, CDR1 is SGHDN, CDR2 FVKESK. The CDR3 DNA follows: TGTGCCAGCAGCCCCGGACAGGTCGAGACCCAGTACTTC. Translation gives CASSPGQVETQYF.

The rearrangement joins TRBV6-5 to TRBJ1-2; perhaps TRBD1 as D (5 bases). The CDR3 extends over 12 amino acids. With 7 bases removed from V and 5 bases from J, the gap between germline ends came to 11 bases. Germline V CDR1 and CDR2: MNHEY, SVGAGI. The CDR3 here is CASKGDTYGYTF. The CDR3 coding sequence is TGTGCCAGCAAAGGGGATACTTATGGCTACACCTTC.

This rearrangement joins TRBV10-1 to TRBJ1-2; 8 bases are a match to TRBD1. V lost 7 bases, J lost 0 bases, and 10 bases stayed unmatched. CDR3 size: 16 residues. The germline V gene encodes CDR1 WNHNN and CDR2 SYGVQD (reference sequence). The CDR3 region is CASTYGTGGTNYGYTF. CDR3 coding DNA: TGCGCCAGCACCTACGGGACAGGTGGGACTAACTATGGCTACACCTTC.

V is TRBV15 and J is TRBJ2-1; TRBD1 agrees at 9 bases. Unmatched junction bases numbered 8, after V lost 1 base and J lost 7 bases. This CDR3 is 16 amino acids long. Germline loops: CDR1 LNHNV, CDR2 YYDKDF (reference sequence). CDR3 protein: CATSRALGQGFNEQFF. In nucleotides, the CDR3 is TGTGCCACCAGCAGAGCCCTGGGACAGGGTTTTAATGAGCAGTTCTTC.

This clone was seen a few times. This chain connects TRBV19 to TRBJ1-5, with a weak D call TRBD1 (5 bases). Trimming left V 0 bases short and J 7 bases short, with 22 bases between. This CDR3 is built from 18 residues. The V gene's germline CDR1 is LNHDA and CDR2 SQIVND (reference sequence). The CDR3 coding sequence is TGTGCCAGTAGTATAGATATGCTAGGACTGCCTTACAGGCAGCCCCAGCATTTT. This sequence encodes CASSIDMLGLPYRQPQHF. Combining the CDR3 with reference TRBV19 and TRBJ1-5 gives the whole variable domain DGGITQSPKYLFRKEGQNVTLSCEQNLNHDAMYWYRQDPGQGLRLIYYSQIVNDFQKGDIAEGYSVSREKKESFPLTVTSAQKNPTAFYLCASSIDMLGLPYRQPQHFGDGTRLSIL.

The chain joins TRBV30 to TRBJ1-1; D gene uncertain. V was pared by 2 bases and J by 0 bases, with 13 bases between. Per germline, CDR1 GTSNPN and CDR2 SVGIG (reference sequence). CDR3 size: 15 residues. CDR3 in DNA: TGTGCCTGGAGTCCTCCTGCGGCCTTGAACACTGAAGCTTTCTTT. It specifies CAWSPPAALNTEAFF.

The chain recombines TRBV5-1 with TRBJ2-7; D uncertain. Germline V gene data show CDR1 as SGHRS and CDR2 as YFSETQ. With 0 bases removed from V and 4 bases from J, the gap between germline ends came to 8 bases. The CDR3 sequence is 13 residues long. The CDR3 sequence: CASSLEVGYEQYV. The CDR3 DNA follows: TGCGCCAGCAGCTTGGAAGTGGGTTACGAGCAGTACGTC.

The CDR3 loop is CSGRRDLEAFF. The CDR3 region has the DNA TGCAGTGGCAGACGGGACTTAGAAGCTTTCTTT. J is TRBJ1-1 and V is TRBV20-1, with a possible D match to TRBD1 (5 bases). V was pared by 7 bases and J by 8 bases, with 14 bases between. The CDR3 totals 11 residues. Germline V gene sequence: CDR1 DFQATT, CDR2 SNEGSKA (reference sequence).

The rearrangement joins TRBV5-1 to TRBJ2-7, with D hard to call. The germline V gene has CDR1 SGHRS and CDR2 YFSETQ. The CDR3 runs to 14 residues. Trimming removed 1 base at V and 0 bases at J, with 8 bases between. Written as DNA, the CDR3 is TGCGCCAGCAGCTTGATTGACCTCTCCTACGAGCAGTACTTC. As protein: CASSLIDLSYEQYF. The entire variable domain, with the rest obtained from reference TRBV5-1 and TRBJ2-7, is as follows: KAGVTQTPRYLIKTRGQQVTLSCSPISGHRSVSWYQQTPGQGLQFLFEYFSETQRNKGNFPGRFSGRQFSNSRSEMNVSTLELGDSALYLCASSLIDLSYEQYFGPGTRLTVT.